Each of the 32 T cell receptor beta chains below was sequenced from the same sample in a study of blood T cell repertoires in COVID-19. Some clones are missing from TCRdb's copy, which holds only in-frame ones; the method was immunoSEQ multiplex PCR. The repertoire holds roughly 400,000 clones, about 89% seen once, with 2.3% in the top ten. Specimen: peripheral blood. The receptor set was obtained from a woman in her sixties with COVID-19, enrolled during active disease.

V usage is TRBV7-3 and J usage is TRBJ2-1; 7 bases line up with TRBD1. Germline V gives CDR1 SGHTA, CDR2 FQGTGA. This CDR3 has 13 residues. With 4 bases clipped from V and 8 bases from J, the junction kept 5 bases outside the gene matches. The CDR3 region is CASSSGQFYEQFF. The CDR3, as DNA: TGTGCCAGCAGCTCGGGACAGTTCTATGAGCAGTTCTTC.

The rearrangement links TRBV6-4 to TRBJ2-3; the D gene is possibly TRBD2 (5 bases). CDR3 length: 16 amino acids. Trimming shortened V by 0 bases and J by 3 bases, and 13 bases separated the two germline ends. CDR1 and CDR2 from the germline V gene are MRHNA and SNTAGT. The CDR3 coding sequence is TGTGCCAGCAGTGACTCGGGCGGGCTTGGTACAGATACGCAGTATTTT. It codes for CASSDSGGLGTDTQYF.

This clone has a single count. The chain carries TRBV12-3 or TRBV12-4 and TRBJ1-5; D remains unclear. The V and J ends lost 3 bases and 1 base respectively, with 4 bases between them. The CDR3 consists of 13 residues. The chain's CDR3 is CASSFRSNQPQHF. For the CDR3, the DNA is TGTGCCAGCAGTTTCAGGAGCAATCAGCCCCAGCATTTT.

The chain is built from TRBV7-6 and TRBJ2-7, with D possibly being TRBD1 (6 bases). The CDR3 length is 15 residues. Germline V gene data show CDR1 as SGHVS and CDR2 as FNYEAQ. Trimming removed 0 bases from V and 2 bases from J, with 11 bases in between. The CDR3, as DNA: TGTGCCAGCAGCTTAGCCCGGCAGGGGACCTACGAGCAGTACTTC. Amino acids: CASSLARQGTYEQYF.

The chain is built from TRBV2 and TRBJ2-7, with a possible D match to TRBD1 (6 bases). The CDR3 is 11 residues long. The ends were cut back, 8 bases at V and 7 bases at J, with 12 bases in the middle. Germline CDR1 and CDR2: SNHLY and FYNNEI. CDR3 coding DNA: TGTGCCAGCTTGATGGACAGAGAGCAGTACTTC. Amino acids: CASLMDREQYF.

The V gene is TRBV19, the J gene TRBJ1-2; a possible D gene is TRBD1 (6 bases). CDR1 is LNHDA, CDR2 SQIVND, per germline (reference sequence). Trimming took 5 bases from V and 1 from J, leaving 14 bases between them. CDR3 length equals 15 residues. CDR3 in amino acids: CASSVTGGNNYGYTF. The CDR3 DNA is TGTGCCAGTAGTGTGACAGGAGGTAATAACTATGGCTACACCTTC.

V usage is TRBV7-2 and J usage is TRBJ2-2, with D possibly being TRBD2 (5 bases). V dropped 0 bases and J dropped 3 bases, with 8 bases sitting between them. The germline CDR1 and CDR2 sequences are SGHTA and FQGNSA. This CDR3 region has 15 residues. The CDR3 bases are TGTGCCAGCAGCTTAGCCCACGGGGACACCGGGGAGCTGTTTTTT. This sequence encodes CASSLAHGDTGELFF. The variable domain in full, completed from reference TRBV7-2 and TRBJ2-2, reads GAGVSQSPSNKVTEKGKDVELRCDPISGHTALYWYRQSLGQGLEFLIYFQGNSAPDKSGLPSDRFSAERTGGSVSTLTIQRTQQEDSAVYLCASSLAHGDTGELFFGEGSRLTVL.

The rearrangement links TRBV5-1 to TRBJ1-5; no definite D call. The germline V gene encodes CDR1 SGHRS and CDR2 YFSETQ. The CDR3 covers 13 residues. Between the trimmed V and J ends, which lost 0 bases and 7 bases, there was a span of 8 bases. The CDR3 loop is CASSLAGVQPQHF. Here the CDR3 DNA reads TGCGCCAGCAGCTTGGCAGGTGTCCAGCCCCAGCATTTT.

CDR3 sequence reads: CASSYSAMNTEAFF. The CDR3 DNA follows: TGTGCCAGCAGTTACTCAGCAATGAACACTGAAGCTTTCTTT. The V gene is TRBV6-5, the J gene TRBJ1-1; D is uncertain. Trimming took 0 bases from V and 0 from J, leaving 5 bases between them. This CDR3 comprises 14 residues. The germline CDR1 and CDR2 sequences are MNHEY and SVGAGI.

The chain combines TRBV10-3 with TRBJ1-1; tentative D call: TRBD1 (5 bases). The CDR3 extends over 12 amino acids. Trimming removed 3 bases from V and 6 bases from J, with 8 bases in between. In germline, CDR1 is ENHRY, CDR2 SYGVKD. The CDR3 protein is CAISEWGAEAFF. The CDR3 bases are TGTGCCATCAGTGAATGGGGGGCTGAAGCTTTCTTT.

The chain couples TRBV10-3 to TRBJ2-7; TRBD1 aligns across 7 bases. This CDR3 comprises 16 residues. Germline CDR1 ENHRY, CDR2 SYGVKD. The V and J ends lost 6 bases and 3 bases, in that order; junction bases with no gene match: 14. Here the CDR3 reads CAISDTNGDRFYEQYF. The CDR3 DNA follows: TGTGCCATCAGCGACACGAACGGGGACAGATTCTACGAGCAGTACTTC.

J is TRBJ2-7 and V is TRBV6-1; 7 bases align to TRBD1. The CDR3 is 15 amino acids. Germline V lookup: CDR1 MNHNS, CDR2 SASEGT. The J segment lost 0 bases and the V segment lost 5 bases, leaving 7 bases of the junction unmatched. The CDR3: CASSSTGPFSYEQYF. In DNA, the CDR3 is TGTGCCAGCAGTTCGACAGGGCCTTTCTCCTACGAGCAGTACTTC.

The chain carries TRBV18 and TRBJ1-2; D is ambiguous. Trimming removed 3 bases from V and 4 bases from J, with 15 bases in between. The CDR3 totals 15 residues. Germline assignment: CDR1 KGHSH and CDR2 LQKENI. The CDR3 here is CASSPSAKGAYGYTF. The CDR3 DNA reads TGTGCCAGCTCACCCTCAGCCAAGGGAGCCTATGGCTACACCTTC. The full variable domain, with the rest looked up from reference TRBV18 and TRBJ1-2, is NAGVMQNPRHLVRRRGQEARLRCSPMKGHSHVYWYRQLPEEGLKFMVYLQKENIIDESGMPKERFSAEFPKEGPSILRIQQVVRGDSAAYFCASSPSAKGAYGYTFGSGTRLTVV.

The V gene is TRBV3-1 (or the pseudogene TRBV3-2), the J gene TRBJ1-3; D remains ambiguous. V was shortened by 1 base and J by 0 bases, with 7 bases between the two germline ends. Germline V gene data show CDR1 as LGHDT and CDR2 as YNNKEL (reference sequence). CDR3 size: 15 residues. CDR3 sequence: CASSQGAASGNTIYF. The CDR3 region has the DNA TGTGCCAGCAGCCAAGGGGCAGCCTCTGGAAACACCATATATTTT.

The table lists this clone with a few counts. V and J are TRBV10-3 and TRBJ1-3; TRBD1 aligns across 7 bases. Per the germline V gene, CDR1 is ENHRY and CDR2 is SYGVKD. With V trimmed by 6 bases and J by 0 bases, 2 bases remained unmatched. The CDR3 has 14 residues. CDR3 bases: TGTGCCATCAGGAGGGACAGCTCTGGAAACACCATATATTTT. The encoded protein is CAIRRDSSGNTIYF.

The rearrangement links TRBV7-8 to TRBJ1-1; possible D gene TRBD1, 5 bases. CDR1 and CDR2 from the germline V gene are SGHVS and FQNEAQ. The CDR3 is made up of 16 amino acids. Deletions cut 5 bases from V and 0 bases from J, with 16 bases between. The CDR3 DNA reads TGTGCCAGCAGCCGACGTCCAGGGCCTATGAACACTGAAGCTTTCTTT. Translating it yields CASSRRPGPMNTEAFF.

A note on this clone: In the same sample, other DNA sequences code for this CDR3. The rearrangement links TRBV28 to TRBJ1-6; D is unclear. This CDR3 has 15 amino acids. Germline-derived CDR1 and CDR2 are MDHEN and SYDVKM. Deletions cut 5 bases from V and 2 bases from J, with 10 bases between. The CDR3 DNA reads TGTGCCAGCAGTCCCCCCGGGACCTATAATTCACCCCTCCACTTT. Amino acid sequence: CASSPPGTYNSPLHF.

This clone has a handful of counts. The chain uses TRBV3-1 (or the pseudogene TRBV3-2) and TRBJ2-3, with D hard to call. Trimming removed 4 bases at V and 2 bases at J, with 4 bases between. CDR1 and CDR2 (germline): LGHDT, YNNKEL (reference sequence). The CDR3 covers 12 residues. CDR3 bases: TGTGCCAGCAGCCCCAACACAGATACGCAGTATTTT. This codes for CASSPNTDTQYF.

This chain joins TRBV4-1 and TRBJ1-1; 9 nucleotides agree with TRBD1. There are 17 residues in the CDR3. The junction had 10 bases not matched to a gene; V was cut back by 5 bases and J by 0 bases. Germline V gene data show CDR1 as MGHRA and CDR2 as YSYEKL. The CDR3 DNA follows: TGCGCCAGCAGCGCCGGACAGGGGACATTGATGAACACTGAAGCTTTCTTT. This translates into CASSAGQGTLMNTEAFF.

The chain couples TRBV28 to TRBJ2-1, with D possibly being TRBD2 (5 bases). The CDR3 is made up of 13 amino acids. The germline V and J ends were trimmed by 2 bases and 7 bases, with 9 bases remaining between them. Germline values: CDR1 MDHEN, CDR2 SYDVKM. The CDR3 region is CASSLTRGNEQFF. In DNA, the CDR3 is TGTGCCAGCAGTTTAACCCGAGGGAATGAGCAGTTCTTC.

The genes are TRBV29-1 and TRBJ1-2, with D tentatively TRBD1 (5 bases). This CDR3 region has 12 residues. The V gene's germline CDR1 is SQVTM and CDR2 ANQGSEA. V was cut by 7 bases and J by 5 bases, with 14 bases left in between. DNA of the CDR3: TGCAGCGAGAGGGCAGGGAGGTATGGCTACACCTTC. It specifies CSERAGRYGYTF. Variable domain in full (rest from reference TRBV29-1 and TRBJ1-2): SAVISQKPSRDICQRGTSLTIQCQVDSQVTMMFWYRQQPGQSLTLIATANQGSEATYESGFVIDKFPISRPNLTFSTLTVSNMSPEDSSIYLCSERAGRYGYTFGSGTRLTVV.

This chain joins TRBV4-1 and TRBJ1-5; TRBD1 agrees at 7 bases. V shed 0 bases and J 5 bases; nucleotides not matched to a gene: 4. This CDR3 is built from 15 residues. Germline CDR1 reads MGHRA; CDR2 reads YSYEKL. The CDR3 DNA reads as TGCGCCAGCAGCCAAGATGGACAGGTACATCAGCCCCAGCATTTT. Translation gives CASSQDGQVHQPQHF.

The chain couples TRBV5-1 to TRBJ1-2, with TRBD1 matching 12 bases. The germline V gene encodes CDR1 SGHRS and CDR2 YFSETQ. The CDR3 covers 16 residues. V dropped 4 bases and J dropped 6; count of bases not matched to a gene: 10. The CDR3 sequence: CASSRPRDRGLDGYTF. CDR3 in DNA: TGCGCCAGCAGCCGCCCCCGGGACAGGGGGCTTGATGGCTACACCTTC.

The rearrangement uses TRBV29-1 and TRBJ2-3; unclear D gene. The CDR3 sequence is 14 residues long. From germline, CDR1 is SQVTM and CDR2 ANQGSEA. V was trimmed by 2 bases and J by 1 base, leaving 10 bases between them. CDR3 region: CSVEPVLGTDTQYF. CDR3 nucleotide sequence: TGCAGCGTTGAACCGGTTTTAGGCACAGATACGCAGTATTTT.

The V and J genes are TRBV18 and TRBJ2-1, with D perhaps TRBD1 (6 bases). The ends were cut back, 0 bases at V and 7 bases at J, with 16 bases in the middle. This CDR3 has 16 residues. Per germline, CDR1 KGHSH and CDR2 LQKENI. DNA of the CDR3: TGTGCCAGCTCACCACCAAGGGGGACCCCAGTAAATGAGCAGTTCTTC. Its protein product is CASSPPRGTPVNEQFF.

This chain links TRBV5-1 with TRBJ1-1; D uncertain. The CDR3 runs 15 residues. CDR1 and CDR2 (germline): SGHRS, YFSETQ. V was trimmed by 0 bases and J by 1 base, leaving 10 bases between them. The CDR3 spells CASSLAGMGNTEAFF. As DNA, the CDR3 is TGCGCCAGCAGCTTGGCCGGGATGGGGAACACTGAAGCTTTCTTT. Filled out from reference TRBV5-1 and TRBJ1-1, the complete variable domain reads KAGVTQTPRYLIKTRGQQVTLSCSPISGHRSVSWYQQTPGQGLQFLFEYFSETQRNKGNFPGRFSGRQFSNSRSEMNVSTLELGDSALYLCASSLAGMGNTEAFFGQGTRLTVV.

The chain couples TRBV27 to TRBJ1-4, with 7 bases identical to TRBD1. The CDR3 loop spans 18 amino acids. The trim removed 10 bases at V and 5 bases at J, leaving 22 bases unmatched. CDR1 and CDR2 from the germline V gene are MNHEY and SMNVEV (reference sequence). Here the CDR3 reads CANPMNRGRGTPNEKLFF. The CDR3 bases are TGTGCCAACCCGATGAACAGGGGTAGAGGGACACCGAATGAAAAACTGTTTTTT.

The chain combines TRBV18 with TRBJ1-3; D is undetermined. Germline loops: CDR1 KGHSH, CDR2 LQKENI. This CDR3 is 17 amino acids long. Trimming took 5 bases from V and 0 from J, leaving 17 bases between them. CDR3 bases: TGTGCCAGCTCAACGGCGGGAGCGGTTGACTCTGGAAACACCATATATTTT. Its protein product is CASSTAGAVDSGNTIYF. The full variable domain, in which reference TRBV18 and TRBJ1-3 provide the parts outside the CDR3, is NAGVMQNPRHLVRRRGQEARLRCSPMKGHSHVYWYRQLPEEGLKFMVYLQKENIIDESGMPKERFSAEFPKEGPSILRIQQVVRGDSAAYFCASSTAGAVDSGNTIYFGEGSWLTVV.

The chain has TRBV2 and TRBJ2-1, with 8 bases lining up with TRBD2. The CDR3 consists of 14 residues. Germline V gene lookup returns CDR1 SNHLY and CDR2 FYNNEI. Germline trimming cut 3 bases from V and 11 bases from J; bases unmatched to any gene: 9. DNA of the CDR3: TGTGCCAGCAGTGAGCACGGGGGGGCCTTCAAGCAGTTCTTC. Translation: CASSEHGGAFKQFF.

V usage is TRBV6-5 and J usage is TRBJ2-7, with 10 bases aligning to TRBD1. The CDR3 runs to 14 residues. J gave up 4 bases and V 1 base, and 1 base lay outside the gene matches. The germline gives CDR1 MNHEY, CDR2 SVGAGI. CDR3 nucleotide sequence: TGTGCCAGCAGTTACTTGGGACAGGGGTACGAGCAGTACTTC. This encodes CASSYLGQGYEQYF.

The chain links TRBV24-1 to TRBJ2-7; D possibly corresponds to TRBD2 (5 bases). V was pared by 3 bases and J by 0 bases, with 17 bases between. Germline assignment: CDR1 KGHDR and CDR2 SFDVKD. The CDR3 is 17 residues long. The CDR3 bases are TGTGCCACCAGTGATATCTTGGGGAGAGGGAACTCCTACGAGCAGTACTTC. This translates into CATSDILGRGNSYEQYF.

The chain couples TRBV9 to TRBJ1-5; a possible D gene is TRBD1 (5 bases). CDR1 and CDR2 from the germline V gene are SGDLS and YYNGEE. The length of the CDR3 is 15 residues. The germline V and J ends were trimmed by 9 bases and 6 bases, with 22 bases remaining between them. The CDR3 reads CATKRGGEEGQPQHF. The CDR3 DNA reads as TGTGCCACCAAACGGGGAGGGGAGGAGGGTCAGCCCCAGCATTTT.